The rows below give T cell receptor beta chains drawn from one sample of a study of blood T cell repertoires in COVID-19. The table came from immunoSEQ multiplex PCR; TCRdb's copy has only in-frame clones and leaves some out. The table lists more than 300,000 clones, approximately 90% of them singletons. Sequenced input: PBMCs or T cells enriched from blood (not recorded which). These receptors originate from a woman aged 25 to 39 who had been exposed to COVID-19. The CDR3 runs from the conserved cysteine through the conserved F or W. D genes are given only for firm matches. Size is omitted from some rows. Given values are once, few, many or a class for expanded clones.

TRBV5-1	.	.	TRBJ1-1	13	CASTQGDTSEAFF	TGCGCCAGCACCCAAGGGGACACTTCAGAAGCTTTCTTT
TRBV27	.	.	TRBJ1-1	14	CASSLLGGFTEAFF	TGTGCCAGCAGTTTATTGGGGGGGTTCACTGAAGCTTTCTTT
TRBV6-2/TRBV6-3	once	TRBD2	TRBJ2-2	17	CASSYGRTSLVTGELFF	TGTGCCAGCAGTTACGGTAGGACTAGCTTAGTCACCGGGGAGCTGTTTTTT
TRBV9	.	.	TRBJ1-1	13	CASSPPTRTEAFF	TGTGCCAGCAGCCCCCCGACAAGAACTGAAGCTTTCTTT
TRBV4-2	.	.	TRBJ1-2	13	CASSPETGLGYTF	TGTGCCAGCAGCCCCGAGACAGGTCTCGGCTACACCTTC
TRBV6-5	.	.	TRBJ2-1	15	CASSYGSRGINEQFF	TGTGCCAGCAGTTATGGTTCAAGGGGTATCAATGAGCAGTTCTTC
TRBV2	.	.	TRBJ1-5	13	CASRFQGGQPQHF	TGTGCCAGCAGATTTCAGGGAGGCCAGCCCCAGCATTTT
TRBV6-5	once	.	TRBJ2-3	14	CASRDSSFTDTQYF	TGTGCCAGCAGGGACAGTTCCTTCACAGATACGCAGTATTTT
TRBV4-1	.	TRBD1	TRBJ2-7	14	CASSQDDRGYEQYF	TGCGCCAGCAGCCAAGATGACAGGGGCTACGAGCAGTACTTC
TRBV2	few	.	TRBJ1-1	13	CASSERLNTEAFF	TGTGCCAGCAGTGAACGGTTGAACACTGAAGCTTTCTTT
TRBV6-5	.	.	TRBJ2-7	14	CASRAGRGSYEQYF	TGTGCCAGCAGGGCCGGCCGAGGCTCCTACGAGCAGTACTTC
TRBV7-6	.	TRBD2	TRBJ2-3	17	CASSLGTLRGGLDTLYF	TGTGCCAGCAGCTTAGGGACCCTGCGGGGGGGCTTGGATACGCTGTATTTT
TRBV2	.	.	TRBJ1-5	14	CASDPRASNQPQHF	TGTGCCAGCGACCCCAGGGCAAGCAATCAGCCCCAGCATTTT
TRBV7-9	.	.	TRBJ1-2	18	CASSLARSRGASTYGYTF	TGTGCCAGCAGCTTAGCCCGTTCCCGTGGGGCCTCTACCTATGGCTACACCTTC